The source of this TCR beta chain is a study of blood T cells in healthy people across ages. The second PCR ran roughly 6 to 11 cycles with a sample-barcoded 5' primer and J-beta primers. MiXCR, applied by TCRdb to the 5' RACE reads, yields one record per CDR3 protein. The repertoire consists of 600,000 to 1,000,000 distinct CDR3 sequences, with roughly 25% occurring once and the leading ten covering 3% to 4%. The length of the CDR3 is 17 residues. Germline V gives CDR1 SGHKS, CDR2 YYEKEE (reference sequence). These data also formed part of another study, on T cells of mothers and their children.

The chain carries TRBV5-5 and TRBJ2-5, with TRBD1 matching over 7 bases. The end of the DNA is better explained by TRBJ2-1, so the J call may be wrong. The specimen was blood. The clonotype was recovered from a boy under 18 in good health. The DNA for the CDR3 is TGTGCCAGCAGCTTGGCTCCAGGGGGATGGGTTGAGGATGAGCAGTTCTTC. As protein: CASSLAPGGWVEDEQFF.